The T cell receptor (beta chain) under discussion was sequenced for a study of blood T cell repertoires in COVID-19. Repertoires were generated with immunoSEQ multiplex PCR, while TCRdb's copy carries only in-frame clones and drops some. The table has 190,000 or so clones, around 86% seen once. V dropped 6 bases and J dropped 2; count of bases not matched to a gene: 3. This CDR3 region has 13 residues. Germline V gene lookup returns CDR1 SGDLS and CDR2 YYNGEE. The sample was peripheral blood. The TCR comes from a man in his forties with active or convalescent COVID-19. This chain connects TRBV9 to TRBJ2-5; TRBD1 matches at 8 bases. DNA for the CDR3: TGTGCCAGCAACAACAGGGGGCAAGAGACCCAGTACTTC. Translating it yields CASNNRGQETQYF.